This T cell receptor beta chain was sequenced during a study of CD8+ T cells in alopecia areata. Trimming shortened V by 4 bases and J by 1 base, and 6 bases separated the two germline ends. The CDR3 has 12 residues. Germline CDR1 GTSNPN, CDR2 SVGIG (reference sequence). The treatment was: oral pan-JAK inhibitor, 5-10 mg twice daily. Once RNA had been extracted, it was reverse transcribed into cDNA to act as the sequencing template. Sequencing was performed with immunoSEQ multiplex PCR; in TCRdb, only in-frame clones are kept and a portion is missing. The data contain about 300,000 clones, 55% to 75% of them seen just once; the ten biggest clones take up around 1.8%. In the case of this clone: Additional DNA sequences in this sample encode the identical CDR3.

V and J are TRBV30 and TRBJ2-3, with D possibly being TRBD2 (6 bases). The sequence was collected from a human donor with alopecia areata. Sequencing used CD4+ T cells sorted from blood, obtained at week 24, from a patient treated with tofacitinib. DNA of the CDR3: TGTGCCTGGACTAGCGGCACAGATACGCAGTATTTT. Translated: CAWTSGTDTQYF. The whole variable domain, filled in from reference TRBV30 and TRBJ2-3, reads SQTIHQWPATLVQPVGSPLSLECTVEGTSNPNLYWYRQAAGRGLQLLFYSVGIGQISSEVPQNLSASRPQDRQFILSSKKLLLSDSGFYLCAWTSGTDTQYFGPGTRLTVL.